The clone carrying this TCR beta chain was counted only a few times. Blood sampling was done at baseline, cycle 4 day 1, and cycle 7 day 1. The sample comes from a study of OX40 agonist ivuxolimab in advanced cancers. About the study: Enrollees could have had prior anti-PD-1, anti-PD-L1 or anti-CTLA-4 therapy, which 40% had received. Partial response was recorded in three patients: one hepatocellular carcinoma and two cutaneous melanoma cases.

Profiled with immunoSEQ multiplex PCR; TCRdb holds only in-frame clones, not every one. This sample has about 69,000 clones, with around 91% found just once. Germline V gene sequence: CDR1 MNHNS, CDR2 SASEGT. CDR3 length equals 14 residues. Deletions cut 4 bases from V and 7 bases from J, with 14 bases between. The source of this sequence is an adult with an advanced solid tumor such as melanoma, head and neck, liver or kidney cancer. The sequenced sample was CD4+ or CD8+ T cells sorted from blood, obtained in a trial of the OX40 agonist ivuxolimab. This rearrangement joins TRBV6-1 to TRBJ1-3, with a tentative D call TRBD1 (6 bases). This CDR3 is CASSVHRGANTIYF. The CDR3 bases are TGTGCCAGCAGTGTCCATAGGGGGGCGAACACCATATATTTT.